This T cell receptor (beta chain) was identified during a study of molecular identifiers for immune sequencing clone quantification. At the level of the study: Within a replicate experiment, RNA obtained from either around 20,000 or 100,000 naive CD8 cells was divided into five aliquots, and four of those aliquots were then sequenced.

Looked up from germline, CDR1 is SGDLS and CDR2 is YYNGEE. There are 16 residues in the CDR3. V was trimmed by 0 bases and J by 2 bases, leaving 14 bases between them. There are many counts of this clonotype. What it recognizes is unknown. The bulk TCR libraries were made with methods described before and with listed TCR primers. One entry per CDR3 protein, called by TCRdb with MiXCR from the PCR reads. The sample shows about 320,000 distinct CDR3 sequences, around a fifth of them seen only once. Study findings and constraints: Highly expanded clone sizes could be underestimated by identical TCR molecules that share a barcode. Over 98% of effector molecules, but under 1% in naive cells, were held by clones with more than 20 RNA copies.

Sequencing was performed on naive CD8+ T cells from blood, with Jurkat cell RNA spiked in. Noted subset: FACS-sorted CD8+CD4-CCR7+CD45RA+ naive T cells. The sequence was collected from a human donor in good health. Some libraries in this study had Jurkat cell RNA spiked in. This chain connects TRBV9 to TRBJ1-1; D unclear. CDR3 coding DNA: TGTGCCAGCAGCGTAGTTGGTTCAGCCGGAAACACTGAAGCTTTCTTT. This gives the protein CASSVVGSAGNTEAFF.